This TCR beta chain stems from a study of T cells after somatic rescue of genetic block. TCRdb keeps only in-frame clones here, not all; method: immunoSEQ multiplex PCR. Counted here are 45,000 to 55,000 clones, more than 90% occurring once; the ten biggest clones make up roughly 0.077%. This TCR was sampled from a child in the first two years of life. Material for sequencing was peripheral blood mononuclear cells (PBMCs).

This chain's CDR3 is CASSPSGVKDEQFF. CDR3 nucleotide sequence: TGTGCCAGCAGCCCATCGGGAGTTAAGGATGAGCAGTTCTTC. The chain joins TRBV5-5 to TRBJ2-1; D perhaps matches TRBD2 (6 bases). CDR3 length equals 14 residues. V gave up 4 bases and J gave up 8 bases, with 16 bases separating them. Germline V gene sequence: CDR1 SGHKS, CDR2 YYEKEE (reference sequence).